The clone carrying this T cell receptor (beta chain) was picked up many times. This record belongs to a study of regulatory T cells in long-lasting Graves disease. Combining iRepertoire HTBI primers with Arm-PCR of CDR3 regions, the authors built TCR beta libraries. TCRdb called the multiplex PCR reads again in MiXCR, with one record for every CDR3 protein. The sample records about 530,000 distinct CDR3 sequences, about 16% being singletons. V lost 6 bases and J lost 10, with 19 bases in between. The CDR3 length is 15 residues. Germline V gives CDR1 SNHLY, CDR2 FYNNEI. Stated time point: newly diagnosed GD, antithyroid drugs for less than 3 months. RNA isolated from PBMCs was used to make the TCR library. The same specimen was also included in a second study, on T cells in Graves' hyperthyroidism and ophthalmopathy.

The sequence came from a woman aged 40-65 years with Graves disease. The sequencing used peripheral blood mononuclear cells (PBMCs), collected at new diagnosis, from a patient treated with antithyroid drugs. The rearrangement joins TRBV2 to TRBJ1-6; a weak D match, TRBD1 (6 bases). The CDR3 coding sequence is TGTGCCAGCAGCCAAGGGGGGCACTCGGGGTCACCCCTCCACTTT. Translation: CASSQGGHSGSPLHF. Full variable domain (outside the CDR3, taken from reference TRBV2 and TRBJ1-6): EPEVTQTPSHQVTQMGQEVILRCVPISNHLYFYWYRQILGQKVEFLVSFYNNEISEKSEIFDDQFSVERPDGSNFTLKIRSTKLEDSAMYFCASSQGGHSGSPLHFGNGTRLTVT.